This T cell receptor beta chain was profiled in a study of cytomegalovirus exposure and HLA in healthy donors. This CDR3 is 14 amino acids long. The germline CDR1 and CDR2 sequences are MNHEY and SMNVEV (reference sequence). Sequenced by immunoSEQ multiplex PCR; TCRdb stores in-frame clones only, minus some. The table has about 150,000 clones, approximately 89% seen once. A remark on this clone: Compared with germline, one end of the junction differs, possibly owing to a read error.

The sequence was obtained from a woman aged 18 to 35 in good health and CMV-seropositive. The chain is built from TRBV27 and TRBJ1-1; D ambiguous. The sample consisted of PBMCs. Written as DNA, the CDR3 is TGTGCCAGCAGCTTATCCTTTGGGCCCACTGAAGCTTTCTTT. Amino acid sequence: CASSLSFGPTEAFF.